This TCR beta chain comes out of a study of T-cell memory formation after mild COVID-19. Notes on the study in general: Largely, contracting CD4+ clones fell within CM and EM, and contracting CD8+ clones within EMRA. Prior to infection, memory already included some responding clones, suggesting cross-reactive memory joined.

Germline V gene sequence: CDR1 MNHEY, CDR2 SVGAGI. The length of the CDR3 is 13 residues. The germline V and J ends were trimmed by 2 bases and 7 bases, with 6 bases remaining between them. Of note for this clonotype: Its antigen is not known.

5'RACE with constant-segment primers yielded barcoded, UMI-tagged TCR alpha and TCR beta cDNA libraries. Via MiXCR, TCRdb re-called the 5' RACE reads, giving one row per CDR3 protein. The sample carries some 330,000 distinct CDR3 sequences, under 25% recorded once. The TCR comes from an adult woman who had mild COVID-19 (a few samples of this study predate the infection). Cell type and time point are not known. What was sequenced was PBMCs or a T cell subset sorted from them (not recorded which). The gene calls are TRBV6-5 and TRBJ1-6, with D uncertain. CDR3 nucleotide sequence: TGTGCCAGCAGTTACGGCGTGAATTCACCCCTCCACTTT. Its translation: CASSYGVNSPLHF.